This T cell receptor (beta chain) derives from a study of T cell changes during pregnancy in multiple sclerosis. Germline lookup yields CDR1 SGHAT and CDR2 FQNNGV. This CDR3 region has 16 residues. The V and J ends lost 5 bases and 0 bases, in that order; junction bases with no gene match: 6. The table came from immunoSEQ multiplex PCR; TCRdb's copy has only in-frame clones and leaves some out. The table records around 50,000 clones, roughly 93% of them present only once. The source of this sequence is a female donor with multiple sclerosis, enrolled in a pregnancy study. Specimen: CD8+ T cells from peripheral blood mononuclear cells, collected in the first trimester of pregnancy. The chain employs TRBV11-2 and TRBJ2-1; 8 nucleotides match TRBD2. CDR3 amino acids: CASSPKRGSSYNEQFF. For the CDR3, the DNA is TGTGCCAGCAGCCCGAAGCGGGGGAGCTCCTACAATGAGCAGTTCTTC.